This record concerns one TCR beta chain sequence. Antigen unknown. These data are taken from a study of cytomegalovirus exposure and HLA in healthy donors. The PCR used 60 Vbeta and 13 Jbeta primers. Here immunoSEQ multiplex PCR was the method, and the copy in TCRdb shows in-frame clones only, minus some. Here the sample spans 150,000 to 200,000 clones, around 77% being singletons. Germline loops: CDR1 MNHEY, CDR2 SMNVEV (reference sequence). The CDR3 length is 16 residues. V was pared by 5 bases and J by 6 bases, with 12 bases of the junction left unmatched. Study-wide results and caveats: For TCR beta chains, V- and J-gene trimming was later linked to a missense DCLRE1C variant. Three CMV-associated chains were confirmed in vitro to be specific for CMV antigens. In an earlier analysis, in some 500 donors, most V segments appeared productive either ~87% or ~30% of the time.

The J gene is TRBJ2-1, the V gene TRBV27; 8 positions agree with TRBD2. This clonotype was obtained from a woman in her thirties or forties in good health and CMV-seronegative. The sequencing input was PBMCs. Written as DNA, the CDR3 is TGTGCCAGCAGTCCCACGGGAGCGGGAGACTCCAATGAGCAGTTCTTC. Translating it yields CASSPTGAGDSNEQFF.